This T cell receptor beta chain comes out of a study of technical replicates of blood from a handful of donors. Clones were read by immunoSEQ multiplex PCR, and TCRdb kept only the in-frame ones, dropping some. This table holds 91,000 or so clones, about 95% found once. Sequencing was performed on T cells isolated from PBMCs. The source is a human donor in good health.

The CDR3 DNA reads TGTGCCAGCAGTGAAGTTGTGGGACAGGGCGTCTACGAGCAGTACTTC. The encoded protein is CASSEVVGQGVYEQYF. The chain links TRBV6-1 to TRBJ2-7; 9 bases map to TRBD1. This CDR3 contains 16 residues. The trim removed 1 base at V and 3 bases at J, leaving 7 bases unmatched. Germline V gene lookup returns CDR1 MNHNS and CDR2 SASEGT.